This TCR beta chain was sequenced during a study of blood T cell repertoires in COVID-19. Background on the study: There were acute and convalescent COVID-19 samples, and they came from the United States, Italy and Spain. T cells, B-cell-depleted T cells, or PBMCs provided the cDNA or gDNA that served as material.

The data were produced by immunoSEQ multiplex PCR, yet TCRdb's version contains in-frame clones alone and is incomplete. This sample carries roughly 150,000 clones, about 81% of them seen once, and the ten largest clones take more than 5.5%. This clone has more than one count but fewer than ten. Recruitment covered over 20 US areas and drew participants whose ages spanned about 18 to 95 years. Germline CDR1 SGHRS, CDR2 YFSETQ. V shed 0 bases and J shed 5 bases, with 6 bases lying between them. This CDR3 has 12 residues. The TCR was taken from a man in his fifties or sixties who had recovered from COVID-19. J is TRBJ2-7 and V is TRBV5-1; weak D call: TRBD1 (5 bases). Sequencing used PBMCs or T cells enriched from blood (not recorded which). The CDR3 is CASSLEGDEQYF. In DNA form, the CDR3 reads TGCGCCAGCAGCTTGGAAGGGGACGAGCAGTACTTC.